Listed below are T cell receptor beta chains from one sample, sequenced in a study of early T cells in non-severe SARS-CoV-2 infection. TCRdb independently ran MiXCR on the 5' RACE reads; one entry per CDR3 protein. The table records around 70,000 distinct CDR3 sequences, 9% to 10% of them present only once. Here the sequenced sample was whole blood, taken at baseline. Receptor source: an adult who was a healthcare worker with PCR-confirmed SARS-CoV-2 infection or an uninfected control (not recorded which). CDR3s include the opening cysteine and the closing phenylalanine or tryptophan. Each record gives: V gene, D gene, CDR3 length, J gene, clone size, CDR3 protein, CDR3 DNA. A D gene is named only where the DNA matches it firmly. The size of a clone is reported for some rows only, either as once, few or many, or as a class for expanded clones.

v_call: TRBV29-1; d_call: NA; cdr3_length: 12; j_call: TRBJ1-4; clone_size: NA; cdr3_aa: CSVANTLRDMFF; cdr3_nt: TGCAGCGTTGCAAACACACTCCGGGATATGTTTTTT
v_call: TRBV6-2/TRBV6-3; d_call: NA; cdr3_length: 13; j_call: TRBJ1-5; clone_size: many; cdr3_aa: CASSHRGNQPQHF; cdr3_nt: TGTGCCAGCAGCCACCGAGGCAATCAGCCCCAGCATTTT
v_call: TRBV11-3; d_call: NA; cdr3_length: 12; j_call: TRBJ2-1; clone_size: NA; cdr3_aa: CASSFLGNEQFF; cdr3_nt: TGTGCCAGCAGCTTCCTAGGGAATGAGCAGTTCTTC
v_call: TRBV30; d_call: NA; cdr3_length: 14; j_call: TRBJ1-1; clone_size: many; cdr3_aa: CAWSVGGGDTEAFF; cdr3_nt: TGTGCCTGGAGTGTAGGAGGGGGTGACACTGAAGCTTTCTTT
v_call: TRBV29-1; d_call: TRBD1; cdr3_length: 13; j_call: TRBJ1-2; clone_size: NA; cdr3_aa: CSARIEGAYGYTF; cdr3_nt: TGCAGCGCCAGGATTGAGGGGGCCTATGGCTACACCTTC
v_call: TRBV29-1; d_call: NA; cdr3_length: 14; j_call: TRBJ2-5; clone_size: many; cdr3_aa: CSVEILGRWETQYF; cdr3_nt: TGCAGCGTTGAAATTTTGGGCAGGTGGGAGACCCAGTACTTC
v_call: TRBV20-1; d_call: NA; cdr3_length: 17; j_call: TRBJ1-5; clone_size: NA; cdr3_aa: CSATGARSGLGNQPQHF; cdr3_nt: TGCAGTGCAACCGGGGCCCGGAGCGGGTTGGGCAATCAGCCCCAGCATTTT
v_call: TRBV5-5; d_call: NA; cdr3_length: 16; j_call: TRBJ2-7; clone_size: few; cdr3_aa: CASSLLTTYTTYEQYF; cdr3_nt: TGTGCCAGCAGCTTGTTGACAACTTATACTACCTACGAGCAGTACTTC
v_call: TRBV7-8; d_call: TRBD1; cdr3_length: 13; j_call: TRBJ2-5; clone_size: NA; cdr3_aa: CASSPGQQETQYF; cdr3_nt: TGTGCCAGCAGCCCGGGACAGCAAGAGACCCAGTACTTC
v_call: TRBV19; d_call: NA; cdr3_length: 15; j_call: TRBJ2-4; clone_size: few; cdr3_aa: CASSIEGGAKNIQYF; cdr3_nt: TGTGCCAGTAGTATTGAGGGGGGCGCCAAAAACATTCAGTACTTC
v_call: TRBV20-1; d_call: TRBD1; cdr3_length: 18; j_call: TRBJ1-6; clone_size: NA; cdr3_aa: CSARVRQGIRSYNSPLHF; cdr3_nt: TGCAGTGCTAGAGTACGACAGGGGATAAGGTCCTATAATTCACCCCTCCACTTT
v_call: TRBV12-3/TRBV12-4; d_call: TRBD1; cdr3_length: 14; j_call: TRBJ1-2; clone_size: many; cdr3_aa: CASSLRQGGYGYTF; cdr3_nt: TGTGCCAGCAGTTTAAGGCAGGGGGGCTATGGCTACACCTTC
v_call: TRBV29-1; d_call: NA; cdr3_length: 13; j_call: TRBJ1-1; clone_size: NA; cdr3_aa: CSVTRGANTEAFF; cdr3_nt: TGCAGCGTCACGAGAGGGGCGAACACTGAAGCTTTCTTT
v_call: TRBV28; d_call: NA; cdr3_length: 11; j_call: TRBJ1-1; clone_size: few; cdr3_aa: CASMGGHTAFF; cdr3_nt: TGTGCCAGCATGGGGGGGCACACTGCTTTCTTT
v_call: TRBV10-3; d_call: TRBD1; cdr3_length: 15; j_call: TRBJ1-1; clone_size: many; cdr3_aa: CAISGTGGLGTEAFF; cdr3_nt: TGTGCCATCAGTGGGACAGGGGGTTTAGGGACTGAAGCTTTCTTT
v_call: TRBV29-1; d_call: NA; cdr3_length: 12; j_call: TRBJ2-5; clone_size: many; cdr3_aa: CSVSGPGETQYF; cdr3_nt: TGCAGCGTCTCTGGTCCAGGAGAGACCCAGTACTTC
v_call: TRBV21-1; d_call: NA; cdr3_length: 16; j_call: TRBJ2-2; clone_size: many; cdr3_aa: CASSKAPREDTGELFF; cdr3_nt: TGTGCCAGCAGCAAAGCCCCCAGGGAGGACACCGGGGAGCTGTTTTTT
v_call: TRBV6-5; d_call: NA; cdr3_length: 14; j_call: TRBJ2-1; clone_size: many; cdr3_aa: CASSYRGSYNEQFF; cdr3_nt: TGTGCCAGCAGTTACAGGGGCTCCTACAATGAGCAGTTCTTC
v_call: TRBV5-1; d_call: NA; cdr3_length: 14; j_call: TRBJ1-1; clone_size: few; cdr3_aa: CASSPGRLNTEAFF; cdr3_nt: TGCGCCAGCAGCCCGGGACGGTTGAACACTGAAGCTTTCTTT
v_call: TRBV5-1; d_call: NA; cdr3_length: 13; j_call: TRBJ2-5; clone_size: NA; cdr3_aa: CASSLPGKETQYF; cdr3_nt: TGCGCCAGCAGCTTACCAGGGAAGGAGACCCAGTACTTC
v_call: TRBV7-9; d_call: NA; cdr3_length: 17; j_call: TRBJ2-4; clone_size: many; cdr3_aa: CASSLVGRERQNGIQYF; cdr3_nt: TGTGCCAGCAGCTTAGTGGGACGGGAGAGACAGAACGGCATTCAGTACTTC
v_call: TRBV10-2; d_call: NA; cdr3_length: 12; j_call: TRBJ1-2; clone_size: many; cdr3_aa: CASSEAGYGYTF; cdr3_nt: TGCGCCAGCAGTGAGGCGGGCTATGGCTACACCTTC
v_call: TRBV4-1; d_call: NA; cdr3_length: 14; j_call: TRBJ2-2; clone_size: many; cdr3_aa: CASSQGRDRGELFF; cdr3_nt: TGCGCCAGCAGCCAAGGGCGCGACAGGGGGGAGCTGTTTTTT
v_call: TRBV30; d_call: TRBD1; cdr3_length: 19; j_call: TRBJ1-3; clone_size: many; cdr3_aa: CAWSHRGAYRGISGNTIYF; cdr3_nt: TGTGCCTGGAGCCACAGGGGGGCCTACAGGGGCATCTCTGGAAACACCATATATTTT
v_call: TRBV12-3/TRBV12-4; d_call: TRBD2; cdr3_length: 14; j_call: TRBJ2-2; clone_size: NA; cdr3_aa: CASKLAADTGELFF; cdr3_nt: TGTGCCAGCAAACTAGCGGCAGACACCGGGGAGCTGTTTTTT
v_call: TRBV7-9; d_call: NA; cdr3_length: 16; j_call: TRBJ1-2; clone_size: NA; cdr3_aa: CASSLSSGRSNYGYTF; cdr3_nt: TGTGCCAGCAGCTTATCTTCTGGCAGATCCAACTATGGCTACACCTTC
v_call: TRBV9; d_call: NA; cdr3_length: 16; j_call: TRBJ2-2; clone_size: few; cdr3_aa: CASSVTGEPNTGELFF; cdr3_nt: TGTGCCAGCAGCGTAACGGGGGAGCCGAACACCGGGGAGCTGTTTTTT
v_call: TRBV12-3/TRBV12-4; d_call: NA; cdr3_length: 17; j_call: TRBJ2-6; clone_size: many; cdr3_aa: CASSFQPLRGWANVLTF; cdr3_nt: TGTGCCAGCAGTTTCCAGCCCCTCAGGGGTTGGGCCAACGTCCTGACTTTC
v_call: TRBV7-6; d_call: TRBD1; cdr3_length: 15; j_call: TRBJ1-1; clone_size: few; cdr3_aa: CASSSRQGKVTEAFF; cdr3_nt: TGTGCCAGCAGCTCCCGACAGGGGAAGGTCACTGAAGCTTTCTTT
v_call: TRBV19; d_call: TRBD1; cdr3_length: 15; j_call: TRBJ1-5; clone_size: many; cdr3_aa: CASSIRDSLNQPQHF; cdr3_nt: TGTGCCAGTAGTATTCGGGACAGCCTCAATCAGCCCCAGCATTTT
v_call: TRBV7-9; d_call: NA; cdr3_length: 15; j_call: TRBJ2-5; clone_size: few; cdr3_aa: CASSFFVRGKETQYF; cdr3_nt: TGTGCCAGCAGCTTCTTCGTCCGGGGGAAAGAGACCCAGTACTTC
v_call: TRBV24-1; d_call: NA; cdr3_length: 13; j_call: TRBJ2-1; clone_size: many; cdr3_aa: CATSVMGYNEQFF; cdr3_nt: TGTGCCACCAGTGTTATGGGGTATAATGAGCAGTTCTTC
v_call: TRBV18; d_call: NA; cdr3_length: 12; j_call: TRBJ1-4; clone_size: many; cdr3_aa: CASSPGGLKLFF; cdr3_nt: TGTGCCAGCTCACCGGGTGGACTGAAACTGTTTTTT
v_call: TRBV7-2; d_call: NA; cdr3_length: 16; j_call: TRBJ2-1; clone_size: few; cdr3_aa: CASSLEEASSRNEQFF; cdr3_nt: TGTGCCAGCAGCTTAGAGGAGGCTAGCAGTCGGAATGAGCAGTTCTTC
v_call: TRBV28; d_call: NA; cdr3_length: 12; j_call: TRBJ1-1; clone_size: few; cdr3_aa: CASSFNRRAAFF; cdr3_nt: TGTGCCAGCAGTTTTAACCGGAGGGCGGCTTTCTTT
v_call: TRBV28; d_call: NA; cdr3_length: 15; j_call: TRBJ1-3; clone_size: many; cdr3_aa: CASSFEASSGNTIYF; cdr3_nt: TGTGCCAGCAGTTTCGAGGCGAGCTCTGGAAACACCATATATTTT
v_call: TRBV6-5; d_call: TRBD2; cdr3_length: 13; j_call: TRBJ2-7; clone_size: many; cdr3_aa: CASSYSTSGEQYF; cdr3_nt: TGTGCCAGCAGTTACTCTACTAGCGGCGAGCAGTACTTC
v_call: TRBV28; d_call: NA; cdr3_length: 16; j_call: TRBJ2-4; clone_size: NA; cdr3_aa: CASSLGVTIAKNIQYF; cdr3_nt: TGTGCCAGCAGCCTTGGGGTTACCATAGCCAAAAACATTCAGTACTTC
v_call: TRBV28; d_call: NA; cdr3_length: 16; j_call: TRBJ2-2; clone_size: NA; cdr3_aa: CASSVTRGSKSGELFF; cdr3_nt: TGTGCCAGCAGTGTCACTAGGGGCTCGAAGTCCGGGGAGCTGTTTTTT
v_call: TRBV20-1; d_call: NA; cdr3_length: 13; j_call: TRBJ2-3; clone_size: many; cdr3_aa: CSAREAYTDTQYF; cdr3_nt: TGCAGTGCTAGAGAGGCCTACACAGATACGCAGTATTTT
v_call: TRBV6-5; d_call: NA; cdr3_length: 16; j_call: TRBJ1-2; clone_size: many; cdr3_aa: CASSYSPGGRVYGYTF; cdr3_nt: TGTGCCAGCAGTTACTCTCCCGGGGGGCGCGTCTATGGCTACACCTTC
v_call: TRBV20-1; d_call: TRBD2; cdr3_length: 15; j_call: TRBJ2-2; clone_size: many; cdr3_aa: CSARDSGSSVGELFF; cdr3_nt: TGCAGTGCTAGAGATAGCGGGAGTTCCGTCGGGGAGCTGTTTTTT
v_call: TRBV10-3; d_call: NA; cdr3_length: 17; j_call: TRBJ1-1; clone_size: NA; cdr3_aa: CAISRVEDSTLNTEAFF; cdr3_nt: TGTGCCATCAGCCGAGTAGAGGACAGCACTCTGAACACTGAAGCTTTCTTT
v_call: TRBV21-1; d_call: NA; cdr3_length: 17; j_call: TRBJ2-7; clone_size: many; cdr3_aa: CASSTPGLAEAPYEQYF; cdr3_nt: TGTGCCAGCAGCACACCGGGACTAGCGGAGGCTCCCTACGAGCAGTACTTC
v_call: TRBV5-1; d_call: NA; cdr3_length: 13; j_call: TRBJ1-1; clone_size: NA; cdr3_aa: CASAPSANTEAFF; cdr3_nt: TGCGCCAGCGCCCCCTCGGCGAACACTGAAGCTTTCTTT
v_call: TRBV20-1; d_call: NA; cdr3_length: 18; j_call: TRBJ2-3; clone_size: NA; cdr3_aa: CSALKRIFRNHSADTQYF; cdr3_nt: TGCAGTGCTTTGAAACGGATCTTCAGGAACCACAGCGCAGATACGCAGTATTTT
v_call: TRBV20-1; d_call: TRBD2; cdr3_length: 15; j_call: TRBJ2-7; clone_size: many; cdr3_aa: CSARLSGRALYEQYF; cdr3_nt: TGCAGTGCTAGATTAAGCGGGAGGGCCTTGTACGAGCAGTACTTC
v_call: TRBV28; d_call: TRBD1; cdr3_length: 14; j_call: TRBJ2-5; clone_size: NA; cdr3_aa: CASSLPTGEETQYF; cdr3_nt: TGTGCCAGCAGTTTACCCACAGGGGAAGAGACCCAGTACTTC
v_call: TRBV29-1; d_call: TRBD1; cdr3_length: 12; j_call: TRBJ1-1; clone_size: many; cdr3_aa: CSVGTGNTEAFF; cdr3_nt: TGCAGCGTGGGGACAGGGAACACTGAAGCTTTCTTT
v_call: TRBV12-3/TRBV12-4; d_call: TRBD2; cdr3_length: 16; j_call: TRBJ2-1; clone_size: NA; cdr3_aa: CASYTGLAGGWNEQFF; cdr3_nt: TGTGCCAGCTATACGGGACTAGCGGGAGGTTGGAATGAGCAGTTCTTC
v_call: TRBV10-3; d_call: NA; cdr3_length: 13; j_call: TRBJ2-3; clone_size: NA; cdr3_aa: CAISAPTAVGQYF; cdr3_nt: TGTGCCATCAGTGCCCCGACCGCCGTCGGGCAGTATTTT
v_call: TRBV28; d_call: NA; cdr3_length: 14; j_call: TRBJ1-2; clone_size: NA; cdr3_aa: CASSPPSGNYGYTF; cdr3_nt: TGTGCCAGCAGTCCCCCGAGTGGTAACTATGGCTACACCTTC
v_call: TRBV12-3/TRBV12-4; d_call: NA; cdr3_length: 12; j_call: TRBJ1-2; clone_size: NA; cdr3_aa: CASSLGVYGYTF; cdr3_nt: TGTGCCAGCAGTTTAGGGGTCTATGGCTACACCTTC